This TCR beta chain was obtained from a study of Tregs in tolerant kidney transplant recipients. Data came from immunoSEQ multiplex PCR; TCRdb stores just in-frame clones and leaves some out. This repertoire shows some 66,000 clones, roughly 92% found once; its top ten account for approximately 11%. CDR1 and CDR2 from the germline V gene are LNHNV and YYDKDF (reference sequence). The CDR3 length is 16 residues. The V end lost 5 bases, the J end lost 10 bases, and 23 bases lay between the germline ends. The material was CD8+ T cells from blood, obtained before the transplant. The genes are TRBV15 and TRBJ1-4; no clear D gene. The source of this sequence is a human donor who received a combined kidney and bone marrow transplant. The CDR3 loop reads CATSSPLETEPLKLFF. In nucleotides, the CDR3 is TGTGCCACCAGCTCCCCCCTGGAGACGGAACCTCTAAAACTGTTTTTT.